Listed below are T cell receptor beta chains from one sample, sequenced in a study of a mutant IDH1 vaccine in newly diagnosed glioma. The protocol was immunoSEQ multiplex PCR, while the TCRdb copy is restricted to in-frame clones and leaves out a portion. The data hold under 65,000 clones, with 80% observed a single time. No antigen is known for these receptors. Sequences were derived from PBMCs, sampled from a glioma patient whose treatment included an IDH1 peptide vaccine. These receptor sequences come from a middle-aged man with glioma. Both conserved end residues are part of each CDR3. A D gene is named only where the DNA matches it firmly. Rows give clone size only sometimes, using once, few, many, or a class for an expanded clone.

d_gene: -
v_gene: TRBV5-1
abundance: -
j_gene: TRBJ2-5
CDR3aa: CASSSFDRETQYF
CDR3nt: TGCGCCAGCAGCTCTTTTGATAGGGAGACCCAGTACTTC

d_gene: -
v_gene: TRBV2
abundance: few
j_gene: TRBJ1-1
CDR3aa: CATTVNTEAFF
CDR3nt: TGTGCCACGACAGTGAACACTGAAGCTTTCTTT

d_gene: -
v_gene: TRBV4-3
abundance: once
j_gene: TRBJ2-1
CDR3aa: CASSQDGDNEQFF
CDR3nt: TGCGCCAGCAGCCAAGATGGAGACAATGAGCAGTTCTTC

d_gene: -
v_gene: TRBV6-1
abundance: few
j_gene: TRBJ2-7
CDR3aa: CASSETGEARRQYF
CDR3nt: TGTGCCAGCAGTGAAACGGGGGAGGCCCGCAGGCAGTACTTC

d_gene: -
v_gene: TRBV4-1
abundance: -
j_gene: TRBJ2-5
CDR3aa: CASSHVPKETQYF
CDR3nt: TGCGCCAGCAGCCACGTACCAAAAGAGACCCAGTACTTC

d_gene: TRBD1
v_gene: TRBV6-5
abundance: -
j_gene: TRBJ2-5
CDR3aa: CASKVGQGAQTQYF
CDR3nt: TGTGCCAGCAAAGTCGGACAGGGGGCCCAGACCCAGTACTTC

d_gene: -
v_gene: TRBV25-1
abundance: -
j_gene: TRBJ1-2
CDR3aa: CASSDDYGYTF
CDR3nt: TGTGCCAGCAGTGACGACTATGGCTACACCTTC

d_gene: -
v_gene: TRBV4-1
abundance: -
j_gene: TRBJ1-2
CDR3aa: CASSRSLSSIYGYTF
CDR3nt: TGCGCCAGCAGCCGGAGCCTTAGCTCCATCTATGGCTACACCTTC

d_gene: TRBD1
v_gene: TRBV7-2
abundance: -
j_gene: TRBJ2-3
CDR3aa: CASSYRGDTQYF
CDR3nt: TGTGCCAGCAGCTACAGGGGGGATACGCAGTATTTT

d_gene: -
v_gene: TRBV28
abundance: -
j_gene: TRBJ2-7
CDR3aa: CASTLGYEQYF
CDR3nt: TGTGCCAGCACTCTGGGGTACGAGCAGTACTTC

d_gene: -
v_gene: TRBV2
abundance: -
j_gene: TRBJ1-6
CDR3aa: CASRPRQGRNSPLHF
CDR3nt: TGTGCCAGCAGGCCACGTCAGGGGAGGAATTCACCCCTCCACTTT

d_gene: TRBD1
v_gene: TRBV10-3
abundance: -
j_gene: TRBJ1-4
CDR3aa: CAIRADREGEKLFF
CDR3nt: TGTGCCATCAGAGCCGACAGGGAGGGTGAAAAACTGTTTTTT

d_gene: -
v_gene: TRBV4-2
abundance: -
j_gene: TRBJ2-2
CDR3aa: CASSQDPPGFELFF
CDR3nt: TGTGCCAGCAGCCAAGATCCCCCAGGGTTCGAGCTGTTTTTT

d_gene: -
v_gene: TRBV11-3
abundance: -
j_gene: TRBJ1-3
CDR3aa: CASSLAGNTIYF
CDR3nt: TGTGCCAGCAGCTTAGCTGGAAACACCATATATTTT

d_gene: TRBD1
v_gene: TRBV10-3
abundance: -
j_gene: TRBJ2-7
CDR3aa: CAISEQASGGEEQYF
CDR3nt: TGTGCCATCAGTGAGCAAGCTTCAGGGGGAGAAGAGCAGTACTTC